The clone carrying this TCR beta chain was detected a few times. Its target is unknown. The sample is drawn from a study of response to subunit inactivated influenza vaccine. Overall study findings and caveats: With each seasonal influenza vaccination, the authors suggested, few new T cells are recruited.

The V end lost 7 bases, the J end lost 8 bases, and 14 bases lay between the germline ends. The CDR3 runs 13 residues. Per the germline V gene, CDR1 is SNHLY and CDR2 is FYNNEI. A single record per CDR3 protein comes from TCRdb applying MiXCR to the RT-PCR reads. Of 300,000 to 350,000 distinct CDR3 sequences in the sample, just over 20% are singletons; the top ten hold about 9.4%. The sequencing used PBMCs from blood, collected less than 22 months after vaccination. V is TRBV2 and J is TRBJ1-4; D unresolved. The TCR was taken from a man aged 50 to 69 who received an inactivated influenza vaccine. CDR3 region: CASKEFSGEKLFF. The CDR3 DNA is TGTGCCAGCAAGGAATTCTCGGGGGAAAAACTGTTTTTT.